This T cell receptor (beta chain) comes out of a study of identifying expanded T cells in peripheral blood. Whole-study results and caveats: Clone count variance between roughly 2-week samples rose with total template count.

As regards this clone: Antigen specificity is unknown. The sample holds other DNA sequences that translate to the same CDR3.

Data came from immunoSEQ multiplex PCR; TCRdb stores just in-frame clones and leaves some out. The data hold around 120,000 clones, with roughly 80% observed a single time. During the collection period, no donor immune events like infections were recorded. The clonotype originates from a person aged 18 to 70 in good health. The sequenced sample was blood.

The CDR3 is CASSSGTGYYEQYF. The CDR3 nucleotides read TGTGCCAGCAGCTCCGGGACAGGATACTACGAGCAGTACTTC. This chain joins TRBV7-2 and TRBJ2-7; 8 bases align to TRBD1. V shed 4 bases, J shed 3 bases, and the junction held 5 bases outside the gene matches. The germline gives CDR1 SGHTA, CDR2 FQGNSA. The CDR3 totals 14 residues. Together with reference TRBV7-2 and TRBJ2-7, the CDR3 gives the full variable domain: GAGVSQSPSNKVTEKGKDVELRCDPISGHTALYWYRQSLGQGLEFLIYFQGNSAPDKSGLPSDRFSAERTGGSVSTLTIQRTQQEDSAVYLCASSSGTGYYEQYFGPGTRLTVT.